This passage covers 17 T cell receptor beta chains from one sample sequenced in a study of beta chain features in type 1 diabetes. Since all of the isolated RNA was reverse transcribed, expressed TCRB transcripts were what got sequenced. Profiled with immunoSEQ multiplex PCR; TCRdb holds only in-frame clones, not every one. The sample has approximately 160,000 clones; less than 9.5% are singletons. Input material: central memory CD4+ T cells from blood. The receptors here all came from a young woman in good health.

In this sample, this clone turned up a few times. The chain uses TRBV7-2 and TRBJ2-2; D unresolved. With 6 bases removed from V and 5 bases from J, the gap between germline ends came to 13 bases. The CDR3 runs to 14 residues. Germline V gene sequence: CDR1 SGHTA, CDR2 FQGNSA. Written as DNA, the CDR3 is TGTGCCAGCAGTCCTACTCTGTTAACCGGGGAGCTGTTTTTT. This codes for CASSPTLLTGELFF.

CDR3 residues: CASRSAVAYGYTF. As DNA, the CDR3 is TGTGCCAGCAGATCCGCGGTCGCCTATGGCTACACCTTC. The chain has TRBV28 and TRBJ1-2, with D uncertain. CDR1 is MDHEN and CDR2 is SYDVKM in the germline V gene. V was shortened by 6 bases and J by 4 bases, with 12 bases between the two germline ends. The CDR3 runs to 13 residues.

V usage is TRBV7-2 and J usage is TRBJ1-2; D uncertain. The CDR3 spans 13 residues. The V and J ends lost 1 base and 8 bases respectively, with 11 bases between them. CDR1 and CDR2 (germline): SGHTA, FQGNSA. CDR3 region: CASSLVDVVGYTF. The CDR3 DNA reads TGTGCCAGCAGCTTAGTAGATGTGGTCGGCTACACCTTC.

This clone was seen a handful of times. The CDR3 DNA reads TGTGCCAGCAGGGAGCTGAGGGTCGGACTAGCGGTCTACAATGAGCAGTTCTTC. Amino acid sequence: CASRELRVGLAVYNEQFF. This chain joins TRBV7-2 and TRBJ2-1; 10 bases line up with TRBD2. The germline V gene has CDR1 SGHTA and CDR2 FQGNSA. The V and J ends lost 6 bases and 3 bases, in that order; junction bases with no gene match: 14. This CDR3 is 18 amino acids long.

This clone was recorded many times. This chain uses TRBV15 with TRBJ1-3, with TRBD1 matching 7 bases. Germline CDR1 and CDR2: LNHNV and YYDKDF (reference sequence). With 6 bases clipped from V and 3 bases from J, the junction kept 5 bases outside the gene matches. There are 14 residues in the CDR3. In nucleotides, the CDR3 is TGTGCCACCAGTATAGGGACAGTTGGAAACACCATATATTTT. Translating it yields CATSIGTVGNTIYF.

There are many counts of this clone. This rearrangement joins TRBV30 to TRBJ1-2, with D possibly TRBD1 on 6 matching bases. This CDR3 comprises 11 residues. The germline CDR1 and CDR2 sequences are GTSNPN and SVGIG (reference sequence). The V end lost 5 bases, the J end lost 8 bases, and 12 bases lay between the germline ends. CDR3 nucleotide sequence: TGTGCCTGGCGTACAGGGCTCGGCTACACCTTC. Its translation is CAWRTGLGYTF.

In nucleotides, the CDR3 is TGTGCCAGCAGTTGGGGGCGAAACACTGAAGCTTTCTTT. It encodes CASSWGRNTEAFF. The chain has TRBV5-5 and TRBJ1-1, with D tentatively TRBD1 (6 bases). The germline gives CDR1 SGHKS, CDR2 YYEKEE (reference sequence). The CDR3 extends over 13 amino acids. Trimming took off 5 bases at V and 2 bases at J, with 10 bases between the two ends.

This clone has only a few counts. For the CDR3, the DNA is TGTGCCAGCAGCCGACCCCCAGGAACGGATACGCAGTATTTT. Protein sequence: CASSRPPGTDTQYF. The J gene is TRBJ2-3, the V gene TRBV7-2, with unresolved D. V lost 5 bases, J lost 6 bases, and 15 bases lay in between. The CDR3 spans 14 residues. The germline V gene encodes CDR1 SGHTA and CDR2 FQGNSA.

This clone has just a few counts. The chain links TRBV5-6 to TRBJ2-5, with a possible D match to TRBD2 (5 bases). Germline CDR1 and CDR2: SGHDT and YYEEEE. Trimming shortened V by 0 bases and J by 5 bases, and 8 bases separated the two germline ends. The CDR3 is 13 residues long. The CDR3 region has the DNA TGTGCCAGCAGCTTGGGGACGGGGGAGACCCAGTACTTC. The encoded protein is CASSLGTGETQYF. Supplemented by reference TRBV5-6 and TRBJ2-5, the full variable domain reads DAGVTQSPTHLIKTRGQQVTLRCSPKSGHDTVSWYQQALGQGPQFIFQYYEEEERQRGNFPDRFSGHQFPNYSSELNVNALLLGDSALYLCASSLGTGETQYFGPGTRLLVL.

In its sample, this clone was seen a few times. The gene calls are TRBV7-2 and TRBJ2-5; no firm D call. The CDR3 runs 15 residues. Germline lookup yields CDR1 SGHTA and CDR2 FQGNSA. V gave up 3 bases and J gave up 3 bases, with 14 bases separating them. CDR3 in amino acids: CASSFNYGAKETQYF. The CDR3 DNA reads TGTGCCAGCAGCTTTAACTATGGCGCCAAAGAGACCCAGTACTTC.

A few counts support this clone. V is TRBV30 and J is TRBJ2-5, with no clear D. This CDR3 comprises 11 residues. Germline V lookup: CDR1 GTSNPN, CDR2 SVGIG (reference sequence). Between the trimmed V and J ends, which lost 3 bases and 5 bases, there was a span of 7 bases. CDR3 nucleotides: TGTGCCTGGAGGAGCCGGGAGACCCAGTACTTC. Translating gives CAWRSRETQYF.

In its sample, this clone was seen a few times. The chain employs TRBV5-1 and TRBJ1-1; 7 bases agree with TRBD1. Per the germline V gene, CDR1 is SGHRS and CDR2 is YFSETQ. J was trimmed by 3 bases and V by 3 bases; bases with no gene match: 8. CDR3 length: 15 residues. CDR3 nucleotides: TGCGCCAGCAGCTACACAGGGGTTCCGGACACTGAAGCTTTCTTT. It is translated as CASSYTGVPDTEAFF.

J is TRBJ2-7 and V is TRBV2; D perhaps matches TRBD2 (6 bases). The CDR3 covers 13 residues. In germline, CDR1 is SNHLY, CDR2 FYNNEI. The germline V and J ends were trimmed by 8 bases and 2 bases, with 13 bases remaining between them. The CDR3: CASGRDRPYEQYF. The DNA for the CDR3 is TGTGCCAGCGGGCGGGACCGTCCCTACGAGCAGTACTTC.

This chain uses TRBV5-1 with TRBJ2-7; unclear D gene. CDR1 is SGHRS, CDR2 YFSETQ, per germline. The CDR3 has 12 residues. V lost 0 bases and J lost 5, with 6 bases in between. The CDR3 loop is CASSLDIDEQYF. Here the CDR3 DNA reads TGCGCCAGCAGCTTGGACATCGACGAGCAGTACTTC.

The CDR3 DNA reads TGCGCCAGCAGCCAAGAAGGGTGGACTAGCGGGCTAGATACGCAGTATTTT. It yields the protein CASSQEGWTSGLDTQYF. The chain uses TRBV4-1 and TRBJ2-3; 11 positions match TRBD2. Germline CDR1 is MGHRA and CDR2 is YSYEKL. The CDR3 has 17 amino acids. V lost 0 bases to trimming and J lost 5 bases; unmatched junction nucleotides: 7.

This CDR3 reads CASSRQGYSGNTIYF. The CDR3 nucleotides read TGTGCCAGCAGCCGACAGGGTTATTCTGGAAACACCATATATTTT. This rearrangement joins TRBV5-6 to TRBJ1-3; 7 bases match TRBD1. This CDR3 is built from 15 residues. CDR1 is SGHDT and CDR2 is YYEEEE in the germline V gene. The junction had 5 bases not matched to a gene; V was cut back by 4 bases and J by 1 base.

This clone was observed a few times. This sequence joins TRBV6-5 and TRBJ1-1; TRBD1 aligns across 10 bases. This CDR3 is 15 amino acids long. Germline CDR1 is MNHEY and CDR2 is SVGAGI. With 8 bases clipped from V and 3 bases from J, the junction kept 9 bases outside the gene matches. CDR3 sequence: CASGSGTGVYTEAFF. The CDR3 DNA is TGTGCCAGCGGGTCTGGGACAGGGGTCTACACTGAAGCTTTCTTT.